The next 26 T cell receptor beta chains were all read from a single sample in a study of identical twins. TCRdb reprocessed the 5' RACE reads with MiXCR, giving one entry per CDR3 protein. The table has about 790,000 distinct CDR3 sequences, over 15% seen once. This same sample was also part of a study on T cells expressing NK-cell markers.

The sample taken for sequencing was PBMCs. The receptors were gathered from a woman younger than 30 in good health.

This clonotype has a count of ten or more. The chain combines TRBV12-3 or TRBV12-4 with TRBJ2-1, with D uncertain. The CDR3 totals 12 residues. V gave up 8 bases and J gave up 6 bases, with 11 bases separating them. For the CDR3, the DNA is TGTGCCAGCTGCCTCTGGGGCAATGAGCAGTTCTTC. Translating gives CASCLWGNEQFF.

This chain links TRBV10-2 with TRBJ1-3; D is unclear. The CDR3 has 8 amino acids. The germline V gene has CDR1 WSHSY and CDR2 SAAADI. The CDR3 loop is CARHTIYF. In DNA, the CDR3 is TGCGCAAGGCACACCATATATTTT.

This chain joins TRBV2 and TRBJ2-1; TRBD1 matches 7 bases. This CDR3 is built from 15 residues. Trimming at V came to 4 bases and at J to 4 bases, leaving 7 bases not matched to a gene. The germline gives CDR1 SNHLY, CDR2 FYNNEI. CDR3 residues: CASSALRQGYNEQFF. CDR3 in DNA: TGTGCCAGCAGTGCTTTAAGACAGGGTTACAATGAGCAGTTCTTC. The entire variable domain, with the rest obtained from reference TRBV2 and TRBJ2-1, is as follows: EPEVTQTPSHQVTQMGQEVILRCVPISNHLYFYWYRQILGQKVEFLVSFYNNEISEKSEIFDDQFSVERPDGSNFTLKIRSTKLEDSAMYFCASSALRQGYNEQFFGPGTRLTVL.

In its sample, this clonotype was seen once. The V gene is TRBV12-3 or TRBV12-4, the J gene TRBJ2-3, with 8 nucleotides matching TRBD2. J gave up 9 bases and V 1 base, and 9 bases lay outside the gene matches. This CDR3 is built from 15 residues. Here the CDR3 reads CASSLVSGPGGTQYF. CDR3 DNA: TGTGCCAGCAGTTTAGTGTCGGGCCCGGGGGGGACGCAGTATTTT.

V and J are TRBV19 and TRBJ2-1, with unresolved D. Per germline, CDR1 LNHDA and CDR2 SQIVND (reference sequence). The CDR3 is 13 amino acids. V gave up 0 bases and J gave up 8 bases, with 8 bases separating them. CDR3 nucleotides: TGTGCCAGTAGTATAGAGGGCCGTCATGAGCAGTTCTTC. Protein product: CASSIEGRHEQFF. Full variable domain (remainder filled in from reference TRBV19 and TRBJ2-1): DGGITQSPKYLFRKEGQNVTLSCEQNLNHDAMYWYRQDPGQGLRLIYYSQIVNDFQKGDIAEGYSVSREKKESFPLTVTSAQKNPTAFYLCASSIEGRHEQFFGPGTRLTVL.

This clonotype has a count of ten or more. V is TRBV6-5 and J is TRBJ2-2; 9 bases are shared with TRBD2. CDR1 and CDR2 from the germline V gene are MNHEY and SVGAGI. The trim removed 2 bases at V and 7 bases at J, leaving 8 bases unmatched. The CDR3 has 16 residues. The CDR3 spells CASSYLAGGQVGELFF. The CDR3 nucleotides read TGTGCCAGCAGTTACCTGGCGGGGGGGCAGGTCGGGGAGCTGTTTTTT.

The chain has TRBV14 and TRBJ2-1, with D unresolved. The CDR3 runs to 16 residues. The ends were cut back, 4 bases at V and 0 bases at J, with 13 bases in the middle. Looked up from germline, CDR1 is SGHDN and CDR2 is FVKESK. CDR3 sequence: CASSLTPPSSYNEQFF. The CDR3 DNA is TGTGCCAGCAGCCTAACTCCACCAAGCTCCTACAATGAGCAGTTCTTC.

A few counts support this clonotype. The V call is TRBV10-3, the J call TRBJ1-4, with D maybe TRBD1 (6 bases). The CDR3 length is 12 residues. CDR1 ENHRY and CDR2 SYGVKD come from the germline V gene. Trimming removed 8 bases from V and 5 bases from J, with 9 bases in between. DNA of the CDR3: TGTGCCATCGGACAGTTGAATGAAAAACTGTTTTTT. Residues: CAIGQLNEKLFF.

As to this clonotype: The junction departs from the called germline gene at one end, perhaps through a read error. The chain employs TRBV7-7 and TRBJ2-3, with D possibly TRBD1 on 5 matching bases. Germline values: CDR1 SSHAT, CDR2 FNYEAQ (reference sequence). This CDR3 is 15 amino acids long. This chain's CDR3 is CASSLGHGSTDTQYF. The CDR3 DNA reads TGTGCTAGCAGCTTAGGACACGGCAGCACAGATACGCAGTATTTT.

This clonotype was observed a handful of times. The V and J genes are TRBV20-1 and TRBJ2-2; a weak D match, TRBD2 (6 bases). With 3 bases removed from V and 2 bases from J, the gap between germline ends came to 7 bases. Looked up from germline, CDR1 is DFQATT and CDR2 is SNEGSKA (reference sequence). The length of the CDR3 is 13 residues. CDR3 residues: CSASGTNTGELFF. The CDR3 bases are TGCAGTGCTAGTGGGACTAACACCGGGGAGCTGTTTTTT.

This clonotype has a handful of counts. CDR3 amino acids: CASSSSTGGNYGYTF. In nucleotides, the CDR3 is TGTGCCAGCAGCTCAAGCACAGGGGGCAACTATGGCTACACCTTC. The V and J genes are TRBV28 and TRBJ1-2; the match to TRBD1 covers 9 bases. The CDR3 is 15 amino acids. J gave up 2 bases and V 6 bases, and 7 bases lay outside the gene matches. The germline CDR1 and CDR2 sequences are MDHEN and SYDVKM.

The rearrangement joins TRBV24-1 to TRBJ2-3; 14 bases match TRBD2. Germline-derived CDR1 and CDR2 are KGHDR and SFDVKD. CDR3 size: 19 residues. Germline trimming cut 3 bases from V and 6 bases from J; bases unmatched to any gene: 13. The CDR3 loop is CATSDPTPGLAGVRDTQYF. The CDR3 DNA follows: TGTGCCACCAGTGATCCTACTCCGGGACTAGCGGGAGTTCGGGATACGCAGTATTTT.

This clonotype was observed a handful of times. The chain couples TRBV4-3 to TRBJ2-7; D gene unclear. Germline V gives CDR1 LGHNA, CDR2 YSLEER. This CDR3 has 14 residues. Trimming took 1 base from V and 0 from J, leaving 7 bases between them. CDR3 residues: CASSQGPFSYEQYF. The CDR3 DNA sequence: TGCGCCAGCAGCCAAGGACCGTTCTCCTACGAGCAGTACTTC.

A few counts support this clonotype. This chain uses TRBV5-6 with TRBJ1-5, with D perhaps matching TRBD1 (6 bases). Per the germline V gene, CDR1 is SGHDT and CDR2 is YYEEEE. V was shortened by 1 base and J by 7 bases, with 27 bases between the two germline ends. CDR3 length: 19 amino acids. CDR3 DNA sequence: TGTGCCAGCAGCTTGAGAGATAGACGGTCAACAGGGCATGGGCAGCCCCAGCATTTT. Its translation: CASSLRDRRSTGHGQPQHF.

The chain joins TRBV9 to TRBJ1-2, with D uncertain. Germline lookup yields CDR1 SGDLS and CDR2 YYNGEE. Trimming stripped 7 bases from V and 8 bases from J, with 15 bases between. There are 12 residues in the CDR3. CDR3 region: CASFGDQHGYTF. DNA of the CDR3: TGTGCCAGCTTCGGGGATCAACACGGCTACACCTTC. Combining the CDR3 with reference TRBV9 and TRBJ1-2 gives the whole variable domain DSGVTQTPKHLITATGQRVTLRCSPRSGDLSVYWYQQSLDQGLQFLIQYYNGEERAKGNILERFSAQQFPDLHSELNLSSLELGDSALYFCASFGDQHGYTFGSGTRLTVV.

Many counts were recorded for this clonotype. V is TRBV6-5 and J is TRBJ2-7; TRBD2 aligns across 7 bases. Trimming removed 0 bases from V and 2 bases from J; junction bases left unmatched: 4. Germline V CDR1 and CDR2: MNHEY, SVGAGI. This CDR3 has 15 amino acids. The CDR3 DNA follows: TGTGCCAGCAGTTACTCGGGGAGGGCGACCTACGAGCAGTACTTC. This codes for CASSYSGRATYEQYF.

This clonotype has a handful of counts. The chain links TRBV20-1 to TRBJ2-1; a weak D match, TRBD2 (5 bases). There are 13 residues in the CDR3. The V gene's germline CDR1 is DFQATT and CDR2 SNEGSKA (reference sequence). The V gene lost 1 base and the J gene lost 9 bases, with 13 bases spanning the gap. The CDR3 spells CSARVALVSEQFF. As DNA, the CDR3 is TGCAGTGCTAGAGTAGCGTTAGTCAGTGAGCAGTTCTTC.

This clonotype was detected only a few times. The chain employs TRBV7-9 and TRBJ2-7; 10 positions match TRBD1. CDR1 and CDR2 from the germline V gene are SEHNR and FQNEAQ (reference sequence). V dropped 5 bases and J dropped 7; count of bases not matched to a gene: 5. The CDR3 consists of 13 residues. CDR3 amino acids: CASSHRGQGEQYF. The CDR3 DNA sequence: TGTGCCAGCAGCCATCGGGGACAGGGGGAGCAGTACTTC.

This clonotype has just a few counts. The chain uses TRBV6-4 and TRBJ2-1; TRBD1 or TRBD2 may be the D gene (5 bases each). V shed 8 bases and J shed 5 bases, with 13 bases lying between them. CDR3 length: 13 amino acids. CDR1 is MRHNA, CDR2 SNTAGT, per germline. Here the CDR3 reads CASGTGADNEQFF. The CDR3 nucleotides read TGTGCCAGCGGGACCGGGGCGGACAATGAGCAGTTCTTC.

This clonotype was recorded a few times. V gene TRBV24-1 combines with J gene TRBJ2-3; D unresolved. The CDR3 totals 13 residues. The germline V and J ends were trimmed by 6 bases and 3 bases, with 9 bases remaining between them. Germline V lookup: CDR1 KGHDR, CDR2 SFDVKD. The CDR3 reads CATSQDPTDTQYF. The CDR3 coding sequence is TGTGCCACCAGTCAGGACCCTACAGATACGCAGTATTTT.

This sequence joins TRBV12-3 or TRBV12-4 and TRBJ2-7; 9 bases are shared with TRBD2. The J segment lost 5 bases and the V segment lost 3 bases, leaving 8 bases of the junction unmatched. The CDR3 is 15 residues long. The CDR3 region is CASSFWREGPHEQYF. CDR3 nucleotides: TGTGCCAGCAGTTTTTGGCGGGAGGGCCCCCACGAGCAGTACTTC.

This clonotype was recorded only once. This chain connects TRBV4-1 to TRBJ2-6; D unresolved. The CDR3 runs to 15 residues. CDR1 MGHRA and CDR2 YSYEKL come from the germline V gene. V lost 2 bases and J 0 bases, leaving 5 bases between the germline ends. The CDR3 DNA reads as TGCGCCAGCAGCCAAAGCGACTCTGGGGCCAACGTCCTGACTTTC. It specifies CASSQSDSGANVLTF.

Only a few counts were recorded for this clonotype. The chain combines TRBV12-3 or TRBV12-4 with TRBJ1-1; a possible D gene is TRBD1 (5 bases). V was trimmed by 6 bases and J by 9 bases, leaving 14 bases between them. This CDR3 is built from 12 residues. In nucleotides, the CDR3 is TGTGCCAGCAGCTCCAGGGTTATCAAAGCTTTCTTT. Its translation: CASSSRVIKAFF.

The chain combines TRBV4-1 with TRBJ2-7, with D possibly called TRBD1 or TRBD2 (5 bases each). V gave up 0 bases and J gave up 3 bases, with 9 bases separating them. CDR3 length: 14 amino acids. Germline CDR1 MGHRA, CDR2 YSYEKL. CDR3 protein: CASSQEWGSYEQYF. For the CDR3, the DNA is TGCGCCAGCAGCCAAGAATGGGGGAGCTACGAGCAGTACTTC.

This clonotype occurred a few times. CDR3 DNA: TGTGCCAGCAGCTTTCAGGGGACTTACACCAATGAGCAGTTCTTC. This translates into CASSFQGTYTNEQFF. The chain is built from TRBV7-9 and TRBJ2-1, with D perhaps being TRBD1 or TRBD2 (6 bases each). CDR1 is SEHNR, CDR2 FQNEAQ, per germline (reference sequence). The length of the CDR3 is 15 residues. The ends were cut back, 3 bases at V and 6 bases at J, with 15 bases in the middle.

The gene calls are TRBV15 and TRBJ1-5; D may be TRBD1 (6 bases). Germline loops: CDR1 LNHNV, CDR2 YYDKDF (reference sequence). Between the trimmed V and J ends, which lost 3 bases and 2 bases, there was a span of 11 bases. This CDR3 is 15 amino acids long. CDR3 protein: CATSSYRVGNQPQHF. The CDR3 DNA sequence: TGTGCCACCAGCAGCTACAGGGTAGGCAATCAGCCCCAGCATTTT.